The sequence of this T cell receptor beta chain was determined in a study of blood T cell repertoires in COVID-19. Study-level information: The United States, Italy and Spain supplied acute and convalescent COVID-19 samples. The analysed material was cDNA or gDNA that came from T cells, B-cell-depleted T cells, or PBMCs.

Authors' data handling: Quantification of nucleated cells was approximated via reference gene primer amplification. This table comes from immunoSEQ multiplex PCR, and its TCRdb copy is limited to in-frame clones, with some not included. V, J and clone size are taken as reported in that table, and D and trimming were inferred from the DNA itself. The sample carries fewer than 35,000 clones, 70% to 90% recorded once. This clone was counted a single time. The germline V and J ends were trimmed by 3 bases and 10 bases, with 13 bases remaining between them. CDR3 length: 13 amino acids. CDR1 is KGHSH, CDR2 LQKENI, per germline.

Sequenced input: peripheral blood. The origin of this receptor is an elderly woman with active or convalescent COVID-19. V usage is TRBV18 and J usage is TRBJ2-1; D is perhaps TRBD1 (6 bases). This CDR3 is CASSPLQGNEQFF. The CDR3 coding sequence is TGTGCCAGCTCACCTTTGCAGGGGAACGAGCAGTTCTTC. Filled out from reference TRBV18 and TRBJ2-1, the complete variable domain reads NAGVMQNPRHLVRRRGQEARLRCSPMKGHSHVYWYRQLPEEGLKFMVYLQKENIIDESGMPKERFSAEFPKEGPSILRIQQVVRGDSAAYFCASSPLQGNEQFFGPGTRLTVL.